The next 28 T cell receptor beta chains were all read from a single sample in a study of blood T cell repertoires in COVID-19. TCRdb's copy holds only in-frame clones and misses some; the assay was immunoSEQ multiplex PCR. The sample holds about 59,000 clones, 91% seen once. The specimen sequenced was peripheral blood. The receptor set was obtained from a human donor in a cohort sampled during active COVID-19.

V usage is TRBV9 and J usage is TRBJ2-3, with 11 positions matching TRBD2. The J segment lost 6 bases and the V segment lost 3 bases, leaving 9 bases of the junction unmatched. CDR1 and CDR2 (germline): SGDLS, YYNGEE. This CDR3 has 16 amino acids. CDR3: CASSARLGTSGDTQYF. In DNA form, the CDR3 reads TGTGCCAGCAGCGCCCGTCTCGGGACTAGCGGTGATACGCAGTATTTT. Full variable domain (remainder filled in from reference TRBV9 and TRBJ2-3): DSGVTQTPKHLITATGQRVTLRCSPRSGDLSVYWYQQSLDQGLQFLIQYYNGEERAKGNILERFSAQQFPDLHSELNLSSLELGDSALYFCASSARLGTSGDTQYFGPGTRLTVL.

This clone was counted between two and nine times. This chain joins TRBV6-6 and TRBJ1-5; weak D call: TRBD1 (5 bases). CDR1 is MNHNY and CDR2 is SVGAGI in the germline V gene (reference sequence). This CDR3 contains 16 residues. V dropped 7 bases and J dropped 3 bases, with 19 bases sitting between them. CDR3 in DNA: TGTGCCAGCACCCAAAGGCCTGACAGATACAATCAGCCCCAGCATTTT. The encoded protein is CASTQRPDRYNQPQHF.

This chain uses TRBV18 with TRBJ2-7; 9 nucleotides line up with TRBD2. Germline trimming cut 0 bases from V and 6 bases from J; bases unmatched to any gene: 9. In germline, CDR1 is KGHSH, CDR2 LQKENI. The CDR3 is made up of 16 amino acids. CDR3: CASSPPSSGTRVEQYF. CDR3 coding DNA: TGTGCCAGCTCACCACCGTCTAGCGGGACGCGGGTCGAGCAGTACTTC.

The rearrangement uses TRBV18 and TRBJ2-7; D perhaps matches TRBD1 (6 bases). The CDR3 runs 14 residues. V dropped 4 bases and J dropped 2 bases, with 12 bases sitting between them. CDR1 is KGHSH, CDR2 LQKENI, per germline. The DNA of the CDR3 is TGTGCCAGCTCACGAGGGGGATCCCCCTACGAGCAGTACTTC. Encoded protein: CASSRGGSPYEQYF.

The chain recombines TRBV5-1 with TRBJ2-1, with D tentatively TRBD1 (6 bases). V was cut by 0 bases and J by 2 bases, with 15 bases left in between. CDR3 length: 17 amino acids. The germline gives CDR1 SGHRS, CDR2 YFSETQ. The CDR3 reads CASSLDNRENPYNEQFF. The CDR3 nucleotides read TGCGCCAGCAGCTTGGACAACAGGGAAAACCCCTACAATGAGCAGTTCTTC.

The genes are TRBV4-3 and TRBJ1-2; 7 nucleotides match TRBD1. V dropped 3 bases and J dropped 1; count of bases not matched to a gene: 5. There are 15 residues in the CDR3. Germline V gene sequence: CDR1 LGHNA, CDR2 YSLEER. CDR3 region: CASSQGQRGNYGYTF. The CDR3 bases are TGCGCCAGCAGCCAGGGACAGAGGGGTAACTATGGCTACACCTTC.

This clone was recorded once. CDR3 loop: CASSSLGTSGSEYEQYF. The DNA for the CDR3 is TGTGCCAGCAGTTCCCTGGGGACTAGCGGGAGTGAGTACGAGCAGTACTTC. The chain joins TRBV27 to TRBJ2-7; 14 nucleotides agree with TRBD2. The CDR3 covers 17 residues. Germline lookup yields CDR1 MNHEY and CDR2 SMNVEV (reference sequence). V lost 4 bases, J lost 4 bases, and 9 bases stayed unmatched.

The chain links TRBV20-1 to TRBJ1-2; D is undetermined. The CDR3 is made up of 11 amino acids. V dropped 3 bases and J dropped 4 bases, with 6 bases sitting between them. CDR1 and CDR2 from the germline V gene are DFQATT and SNEGSKA (reference sequence). CDR3 nucleotides: TGCAGTGCTAGTCGGAGCTATGGCTACACCTTC. Amino acid sequence: CSASRSYGYTF.

The rearrangement joins TRBV29-1 to TRBJ1-2, with D perhaps TRBD1 (6 bases). V was trimmed by 6 bases and J by 0 bases, leaving 20 bases between them. This CDR3 region has 16 residues. Germline V lookup: CDR1 SQVTM, CDR2 ANQGSEA. CDR3 nucleotides: TGCAGCGTCGCAGCCCTTTCGGGGGGCGCTAACTATGGCTACACCTTC. Translating it yields CSVAALSGGANYGYTF.

V is TRBV19 and J is TRBJ1-3; D uncertain. This CDR3 has 14 amino acids. V was shortened by 3 bases and J by 1 base, with 7 bases between the two germline ends. The germline gives CDR1 LNHDA, CDR2 SQIVND (reference sequence). DNA of the CDR3: TGTGCCAGTAGTATGGGGAGTTCTGGAAACACCATATATTTT. Translation: CASSMGSSGNTIYF.

The V gene is TRBV6-6, the J gene TRBJ2-1; TRBD1 is a possible D gene (6 bases). The CDR3 runs 16 residues. Germline CDR1 reads MNHNY; CDR2 reads SVGAGI (reference sequence). Between the trimmed V and J ends, which lost 0 bases and 0 bases, there was a span of 9 bases. The CDR3 sequence: CASSYSTGSSYNEQFF. DNA for the CDR3: TGTGCCAGCAGTTACTCTACAGGGAGCTCCTACAATGAGCAGTTCTTC.

This chain connects TRBV19 to TRBJ1-5; 9 nucleotides agree with TRBD1. CDR1 is LNHDA, CDR2 SQIVND, per germline (reference sequence). The CDR3 extends over 19 amino acids. Trimming cost V 7 bases and J 0 bases; bases outside gene matches: 16. CDR3 loop: CASKPPRGTGTYSNQPQHF. Written as DNA, the CDR3 is TGTGCCAGTAAACCACCAAGAGGGACAGGGACTTATAGCAATCAGCCCCAGCATTTT.

The rearrangement links TRBV27 to TRBJ1-1; TRBD1 agrees at 7 bases. The CDR3 has 16 amino acids. Germline V lookup: CDR1 MNHEY, CDR2 SMNVEV (reference sequence). V lost 3 bases and J lost 4; bases outside the gene matches: 11. The CDR3 bases are TGTGCCAGCAGTTTCTTGACAGGGTCGGGGTCCACTGAAGCTTTCTTT. Translation gives CASSFLTGSGSTEAFF.

The chain carries TRBV5-5 and TRBJ2-2, with a weak D call TRBD1 (6 bases). The V end was cut by 0 bases, the J end by 5 bases, with 14 bases between. The CDR3 sequence is 16 residues long. Germline assignment: CDR1 SGHKS and CDR2 YYEKEE (reference sequence). The CDR3: CASSLGQGRGTGELFF. DNA of the CDR3: TGTGCCAGCAGCTTGGGCCAGGGGCGAGGGACCGGGGAGCTGTTTTTT. Complete variable domain (other parts from reference TRBV5-5 and TRBJ2-2): DAGVTQSPTHLIKTRGQQVTLRCSPISGHKSVSWYQQVLGQGPQFIFQYYEKEERGRGNFPDRFSARQFPNYSSELNVNALLLGDSALYLCASSLGQGRGTGELFFGEGSRLTVL.

The CDR3 bases are TGTGCCAGCAGCTTAAGGGGACAGTCTAACACCGGGGAGCTGTTTTTT. Amino acid sequence: CASSLRGQSNTGELFF. The chain uses TRBV7-3 and TRBJ2-2; 7 nucleotides line up with TRBD1. Germline assignment: CDR1 SGHTA and CDR2 FQGTGA. The V gene end was trimmed by 1 base and the J gene end by 2 bases; junction bases not matched to a gene: 4. The CDR3 spans 16 residues.

CDR3 nucleotides: TGTGCCAGCAGCTTAGGGCAGAGAGGCACTGAAGCTTTCTTT. Its translation: CASSLGQRGTEAFF. The chain combines TRBV7-2 with TRBJ1-1; D not resolved. The CDR3 has 14 residues. The germline gives CDR1 SGHTA, CDR2 FQGNSA. The V and J ends lost 1 base and 4 bases respectively, with 10 bases between them.

The chain carries TRBV5-4 and TRBJ2-3; 8 bases line up with TRBD2. After removal of 4 bases from V and 1 base from J, the junction contained 11 bases not matched to a gene. The CDR3 spans 17 residues. Germline lookup yields CDR1 SGHNT and CDR2 YYREEE (reference sequence). The CDR3 loop is CASSKGLVMRGTDTQYF. CDR3 nucleotides: TGTGCCAGCAGCAAGGGACTAGTGATGAGGGGCACAGATACGCAGTATTTT.

V is TRBV3-1 (or the pseudogene TRBV3-2) and J is TRBJ2-5; D is undetermined. Trimming removed 1 base at V and 5 bases at J, with 8 bases between. In germline, CDR1 is LGHDT, CDR2 YNNKEL (reference sequence). The CDR3 length is 13 residues. For the CDR3, the DNA is TGTGCCAGCAGCCAAGCATCGGTGGAGACCCAGTACTTC. Translating gives CASSQASVETQYF.

The V call is TRBV5-1, the J call TRBJ2-3, with 7 bases identical to TRBD2. The germline V gene encodes CDR1 SGHRS and CDR2 YFSETQ. After removal of 5 bases from V and 0 bases from J, the junction contained 9 bases not matched to a gene. The CDR3 sequence is 16 residues long. CDR3 DNA: TGCGCCAGCAGACCTCCTAGCGGTACCAGCACAGATACGCAGTATTTT. Translating it yields CASRPPSGTSTDTQYF.

The V call is TRBV18, the J call TRBJ2-7; a weak D match, TRBD2 (6 bases). The CDR3 extends over 16 amino acids. Germline CDR1 KGHSH, CDR2 LQKENI. Trimming took 3 bases from V and 2 from J, leaving 17 bases between them. In DNA, the CDR3 is TGTGCCAGCTCACCGCAACCGGGACTGAAAACCTACGAGCAGTACTTC. Protein product: CASSPQPGLKTYEQYF.

This chain uses TRBV28 with TRBJ1-2; D remains ambiguous. The CDR3 consists of 15 residues. V lost 1 base and J lost 7, with 16 bases in between. Germline assignment: CDR1 MDHEN and CDR2 SYDVKM. The DNA of the CDR3 is TGTGCCAGCAGTTTATTTGGGAGGGCAGGTGGTGGCTACACCTTC. Translation: CASSLFGRAGGGYTF.

This clone was counted between two and nine times. V and J are TRBV30 and TRBJ1-5, with 8 bases lining up with TRBD1. CDR1 GTSNPN and CDR2 SVGIG come from the germline V gene (reference sequence). V dropped 0 bases and J dropped 5; count of bases not matched to a gene: 0. The CDR3 loop spans 13 amino acids. The CDR3 protein is CAWSVQGDQPQHF. In DNA form, the CDR3 reads TGTGCCTGGAGTGTACAGGGGGATCAGCCCCAGCATTTT.

The rearrangement uses TRBV5-1 and TRBJ2-5, with D hard to call. From germline, CDR1 is SGHRS and CDR2 YFSETQ. The CDR3 loop spans 15 amino acids. V was cut by 0 bases and J by 2 bases, with 11 bases left in between. The CDR3 DNA reads TGCGCCAGCAGCTTGGGGGCCGATAAGCAAGAGACCCAGTACTTC. Its protein is CASSLGADKQETQYF.

The CDR3 protein is CASSLDGGAWNEQFF. In DNA form, the CDR3 reads TGCGCCAGCAGCTTGGATGGGGGGGCCTGGAATGAGCAGTTCTTC. The V gene is TRBV5-1, the J gene TRBJ2-1; D perhaps matches TRBD2 (7 bases). This CDR3 is 15 amino acids long. Germline CDR1 and CDR2: SGHRS and YFSETQ. V was trimmed by 0 bases and J by 7 bases, leaving 14 bases between them.

In its sample, this clone was seen once. V usage is TRBV5-8 and J usage is TRBJ2-7; 8 positions match TRBD1. V gave up 4 bases and J gave up 2 bases; unmatched junction bases: 2. Germline V CDR1 and CDR2: SGHTS, YDEGEE. This CDR3 is built from 13 residues. CDR3 DNA sequence: TGTGCCAGCAGCCGGACAGGGCCCTACGAGCAGTACTTC. Its translation: CASSRTGPYEQYF. The complete variable domain, with remaining parts taken from reference TRBV5-8 and TRBJ2-7, reads EAGVTQSPTHLIKTRGQQATLRCSPISGHTSVYWYQQALGLGLQFLLWYDEGEERNRGNFPPRFSGRQFPNYSSELNVNALELEDSALYLCASSRTGPYEQYFGPGTRLTVT.

V and J are TRBV20-1 and TRBJ1-2; D remains unclear. Germline values: CDR1 DFQATT, CDR2 SNEGSKA (reference sequence). This CDR3 has 9 amino acids. Trimming removed 6 bases at V and 14 bases at J, with 13 bases between. The CDR3 is CSAQSGSTF. CDR3 nucleotide sequence: TGCAGTGCCCAGTCGGGATCTACCTTC.

This clone has a single count. The chain recombines TRBV15 with TRBJ1-1, with TRBD1 identical over 12 bases. This CDR3 region has 16 residues. Germline loops: CDR1 LNHNV, CDR2 YYDKDF (reference sequence). J lost 5 bases, V lost 1 base, and 5 bases had no gene match. The CDR3 bases are TGTGCCACCAGCAGAGCCGGGACAGGGGGCCGGACTGAAGCTTTCTTT. Translating it yields CATSRAGTGGRTEAFF.

The rearrangement uses TRBV18 and TRBJ1-4; D is ambiguous. CDR3 length: 15 amino acids. Per the germline V gene, CDR1 is KGHSH and CDR2 is LQKENI. The V end lost 6 bases, the J end lost 5 bases, and 16 bases lay between the germline ends. The CDR3 sequence is CASSRAGGANEKLFF. CDR3 nucleotides: TGTGCCAGCTCGCGGGCGGGTGGTGCAAATGAAAAACTGTTTTTT.